The rows below give T cell receptor beta chains drawn from one sample of a study of identical twins. Using its own MiXCR run on the 5' RACE reads, TCRdb lists one record per CDR3 protein. The sample comprises approximately 260,000 distinct CDR3 sequences, around 15% of which are singletons, and around 8.9% rests with the top ten. The sequenced sample was memory (CD45RO+) T cells sorted from blood. The source of these receptors is a woman aged 18-29 years in good health. CDR3s include the opening cysteine and the closing phenylalanine or tryptophan. D genes are given only for firm matches. Clone size is not always given. Where it is, it says once, few, many or a class for expanded clones.

CDR3 DNA	CDR3 protein	clone size	D gene	V gene	J gene
TGTGCCATCAGTCAAACCCCGGGACAGGCGAACACCGGGGAGCTGTTTTTT	CAISQTPGQANTGELFF	.	TRBD1	TRBV10-3	TRBJ2-2
TGCGCCAGCAGCCTATGGACCTATGACACAGATACGCAGTATTTT	CASSLWTYDTDTQYF	.	.	TRBV5-1	TRBJ2-3
TGTGCCAGCAGCTTTTCCGGGACAGGGGGCTCTTTCTTC	CASSFSGTGGSFF	few	TRBD1	TRBV5-5	TRBJ1-2
TGTGCCAGCAGCCCTCCCTTAAGACAGTGGCACAATGAGCAGTTCTTC	CASSPPLRQWHNEQFF	.	.	TRBV6-1	TRBJ2-1
TGTGCCAGCAGCTTAGGGACAGGACGAGATACGCAGTATTTT	CASSLGTGRDTQYF	.	TRBD1	TRBV11-2	TRBJ2-3
TGTGCCAGCAGCCCTGGGAGCCTAAATACGCAGTATTTT	CASSPGSLNTQYF	.	.	TRBV9	TRBJ2-3
TGCGCCAGCAGCTCCCCGGGACTAGCGGAATTTAGGTACAATGAGCAGTTCTTC	CASSSPGLAEFRYNEQFF	.	TRBD2	TRBV5-1	TRBJ2-1
TGTGCCACCAGCAGAGATAAGGGACAGGGGACTTTCTTT	CATSRDKGQGTFF	.	TRBD1	TRBV15	TRBJ1-1
TGTGCCAGCAGCCATAACGGGGGTGGGAGCTCCTACGAGCAGTACTTC	CASSHNGGGSSYEQYF	few	.	TRBV7-9	TRBJ2-7
TGTGCCAGCAGCAAAGGAGCGGGAGAGGTAGTCCACGAGCAGTACTTC	CASSKGAGEVVHEQYF	few	.	TRBV21-1	TRBJ2-7
TGTGCCAGCAGCCTCAACAGAGAAACTGAAGCTTTCTTT	CASSLNRETEAFF	.	.	TRBV7-3	TRBJ1-1
TGCAGTGCTAGAGATCTGGCGGGAGAAGGCGAGCAGTACTTC	CSARDLAGEGEQYF	.	TRBD2	TRBV20-1	TRBJ2-7
TGTGCCTGGAGTGTGGTGGATACGCAGTATTTT	CAWSVVDTQYF	few	.	TRBV30	TRBJ2-3
TGTGCCAGCCCTCGGGGACCCCGGGGCGGTGAGCAGTTCTTC	CASPRGPRGGEQFF	.	.	TRBV18	TRBJ2-1
TGTGCCAGCAGCCTAGTGCAGGGGGCGAAAACTGAAGCTTTCTTT	CASSLVQGAKTEAFF	.	TRBD1	TRBV12-3/TRBV12-4	TRBJ1-1
TGTGCCAGCAGCCTCCGCGGGGCTAGCACAGATACGCAGTATTTT	CASSLRGASTDTQYF	few	.	TRBV14	TRBJ2-3
TGCGCCAGCAGCCCGGGCATCGGGGCTTCGAACACTGAAGCTTTCTTT	CASSPGIGASNTEAFF	many	.	TRBV5-1	TRBJ1-1
TGTGCTAGTGGAGGAGACAGGGGCAATTCACCCCTCCACTTT	CASGGDRGNSPLHF	.	TRBD1	TRBV12-5	TRBJ1-6
TGTGCCAGCAGCTTAGTTTTTGGAGGGCAGTTCTTC	CASSLVFGGQFF	many	.	TRBV11-2	TRBJ2-1
TGCAGTGCTAGCAGTGACCCCGGATGGAATGAGCAGTTCTTC	CSASSDPGWNEQFF	.	.	TRBV20-1	TRBJ2-1
TGTGCCAGCAGCTACTTCGGGACGCATAAAAACATTCAGTACTTC	CASSYFGTHKNIQYF	many	.	TRBV6-2/TRBV6-3	TRBJ2-4
TGTGCCAGTTCCTCGAGGGGGGGATATCAGCCCCAGCATTTT	CASSSRGGYQPQHF	.	.	TRBV7-8	TRBJ1-5
TGTGCCAGCAGCGGAGGCAGGGGTCGGCAGTATTTT	CASSGGRGRQYF	few	.	TRBV11-1	TRBJ2-3
TGCGCCAGCAGCATACGACAGGCGGACACTGAAGCTTTCTTT	CASSIRQADTEAFF	many	.	TRBV5-1	TRBJ1-1
TGTGCCAGCAGTTTAGTACAGGGACAGGCTCGTGGCTACACCTTC	CASSLVQGQARGYTF	.	TRBD1	TRBV12-3/TRBV12-4	TRBJ1-2
TGTGCCAGCAGCTCCTGGACTAGCGGGGGGGTAACAGATACGCAGTATTTT	CASSSWTSGGVTDTQYF	many	TRBD2	TRBV5-5	TRBJ2-3
TGCGCCAGCAGCCCGGGGACTAGCGGGAGGGACAGGTACGAGCAGTACTTC	CASSPGTSGRDRYEQYF	.	TRBD2	TRBV5-1	TRBJ2-7
TGTGCCAGCAGTTACACCCGCCGGGGTTCCGAGCAGTACTTC	CASSYTRRGSEQYF	few	.	TRBV6-2/TRBV6-3	TRBJ2-7
TGTGCCAGCAGCCTGGGATGGCATGCCAACGAGCAGTACTTC	CASSLGWHANEQYF	.	.	TRBV3-1	TRBJ2-7
TGTGTCAGCAGCTTCCAGACTAGCGGGGGGTACAATGAGCAGTTCTTC	CVSSFQTSGGYNEQFF	.	TRBD2	TRBV11-2	TRBJ2-1